One sample yielded the 4 T cell receptor beta chains listed below, sequenced in a study of shared clonotypes between healthy human individuals. Sequencing was performed with immunoSEQ multiplex PCR; in TCRdb, only in-frame clones are kept and a portion is missing. The sample yields nearly 1,000,000 clones, 70% to 85% seen once. Source material: memory CD4+ T cells sorted from blood. The subset denotes: CD45RA-negative fraction. The source of these receptors is a man younger than 30 in good health.

The CDR3 DNA is TGTGCCAGCAGCTTAGCTGGGTTGTTGGAGACCCAGTACTTC. This gives the protein CASSLAGLLETQYF. V gene TRBV7-3 combines with J gene TRBJ2-5, with unresolved D. V was shortened by 2 bases and J by 5 bases, with 12 bases between the two germline ends. Per germline, CDR1 SGHTA and CDR2 FQGTGA. The CDR3 covers 14 residues. The variable domain in full, with the rest retrieved from reference TRBV7-3 and TRBJ2-5, is GAGVSQTPSNKVTEKGKYVELRCDPISGHTALYWYRQSLGQGPEFLIYFQGTGAADDSGLPNDRFFAVRPEGSVSTLKIQRTERGDSAVYLCASSLAGLLETQYFGPGTRLLVL.

This clone has a single count. The J gene is TRBJ1-4, the V gene TRBV14, with D maybe TRBD1 (5 bases). Trimming cost V 4 bases and J 8 bases, with 14 bases left between them. The CDR3 runs 14 residues. Per germline, CDR1 SGHDN and CDR2 FVKESK. In DNA, the CDR3 is TGTGCCAGCAGCCTAACAGGTCTGCGCGAAAAACTGTTTTTT. Translated: CASSLTGLREKLFF.

The chain employs TRBV10-1 and TRBJ2-1, with D perhaps being TRBD1 or TRBD2 (5 bases each). There are 14 residues in the CDR3. Trimming cost V 6 bases and J 15 bases, with 24 bases left between them. The germline V gene has CDR1 WNHNN and CDR2 SYGVQD (reference sequence). The CDR3 region is CASSPGPSAPEWFF. DNA of the CDR3: TGCGCCAGCAGCCCGGGACCCTCAGCCCCCGAGTGGTTCTTC.

The CDR3 region is CASSRRQSWDLYNEQFF. CDR3 coding DNA: TGTGCCAGCAGCCGCCGCCAAAGCTGGGATTTATACAATGAGCAGTTCTTC. This chain uses TRBV7-2 with TRBJ2-1; D not certain. Germline assignment: CDR1 SGHTA and CDR2 FQGNSA. V lost 5 bases and J lost 4, with 21 bases in between. The CDR3 has 17 amino acids.